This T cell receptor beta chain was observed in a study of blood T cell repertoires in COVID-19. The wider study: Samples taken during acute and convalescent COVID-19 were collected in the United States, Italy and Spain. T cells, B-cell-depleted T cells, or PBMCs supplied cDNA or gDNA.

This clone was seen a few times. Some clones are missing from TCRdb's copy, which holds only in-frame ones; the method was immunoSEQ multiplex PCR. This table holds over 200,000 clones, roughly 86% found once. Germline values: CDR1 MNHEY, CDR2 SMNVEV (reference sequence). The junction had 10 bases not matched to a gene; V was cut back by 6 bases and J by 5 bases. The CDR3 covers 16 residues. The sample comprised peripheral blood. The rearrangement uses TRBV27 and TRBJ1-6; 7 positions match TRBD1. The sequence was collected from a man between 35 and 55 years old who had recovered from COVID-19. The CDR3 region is CASSLGRGRDNSPLHF. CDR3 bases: TGTGCCAGCAGCCTGGGTAGGGGGCGAGATAATTCACCCCTCCACTTT.